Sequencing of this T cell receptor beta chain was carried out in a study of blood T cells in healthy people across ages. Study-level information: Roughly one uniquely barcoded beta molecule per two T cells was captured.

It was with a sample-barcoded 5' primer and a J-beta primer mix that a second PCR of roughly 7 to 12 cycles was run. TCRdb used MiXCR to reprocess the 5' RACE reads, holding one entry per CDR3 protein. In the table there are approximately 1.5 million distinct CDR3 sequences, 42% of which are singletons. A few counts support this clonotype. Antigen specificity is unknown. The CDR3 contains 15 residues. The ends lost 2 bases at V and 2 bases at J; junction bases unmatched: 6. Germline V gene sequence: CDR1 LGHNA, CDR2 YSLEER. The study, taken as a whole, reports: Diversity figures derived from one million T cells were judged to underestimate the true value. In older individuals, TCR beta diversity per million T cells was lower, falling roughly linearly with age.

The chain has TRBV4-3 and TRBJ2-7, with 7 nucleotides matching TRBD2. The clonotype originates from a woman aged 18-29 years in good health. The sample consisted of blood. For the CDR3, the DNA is TGCGCCAGCAGCCAACGAGCGGGGCTCCCCTACGAGCAGTACTTC. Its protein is CASSQRAGLPYEQYF.